A selection of T cell receptor beta chains follows, all from one sample in a study of identical twins. One entry per CDR3 protein results from TCRdb running MiXCR on the 5' RACE reads. Among 450,000 to 650,000 distinct CDR3 sequences, roughly 15% were seen once, and the ten largest hold around 0.4%. These data are also associated with another study on yellow fever vaccine responses in identical twins.

Sequenced material: CD4+ T cells sorted from blood. All receptors derive from a woman aged 18 to 35 in good health. The CDR3 runs from the conserved cysteine through the conserved F or W. Fields, in order: V gene, J gene, clone size, CDR3 protein. Clone size is stated in some rows and not others, as once, few, many or a class when expanded.

TRBV11-2	TRBJ2-5	few	CASSLESETQYF
TRBV12-3/TRBV12-4	TRBJ2-1	few	CASSPRLANYNEQFF
TRBV5-1	TRBJ2-7	few	CASSLSSGTSWVYEQYF
TRBV5-1	TRBJ2-3	.	CARSWDRGTDTQYF
TRBV24-1	TRBJ2-3	few	CATSHQRDAQNTQYF
TRBV7-9	TRBJ1-5	.	CASSFGQGSSNQPQHF
TRBV20-1	TRBJ2-1	.	CSARGSSGSRNNEQFF
TRBV7-2	TRBJ2-2	few	CASSPYPATGELFF
TRBV27	TRBJ1-2	few	CASSPVSLSPSSNYGYTF
TRBV7-9	TRBJ2-1	few	CASSSNRGFYNEQFF
TRBV29-1	TRBJ2-3	few	CSVVGAGMQYF
TRBV28	TRBJ2-5	.	CASSLSPRGQETQYF
TRBV15	TRBJ2-2	few	CATSRGDGPETGELFF
TRBV12-3/TRBV12-4	TRBJ2-1	many	CASSYRRGNSYNEQFF
TRBV6-5	TRBJ2-3	.	CASSYGGAGGLMDTQYF
TRBV5-1	TRBJ2-1	few	CASSLEGDTYNEQFF
TRBV11-1	TRBJ2-1	few	CASSPGQLTYNEQFF
TRBV21-1	TRBJ2-4	.	CARDQGGDQYF
TRBV7-8	TRBJ2-5	.	CASSLRGQGLQGETQYF
TRBV28	TRBJ1-2	few	CASASGAGYTF